The TCR beta chain described here comes from a study of blood T cell repertoires in COVID-19. Overall study: PBMCs, B-cell-depleted T cells, or T cells provided the cDNA or gDNA that made up the material.

Participants came from 20 to 25 US areas, aged roughly 18 to 89 years. Clinical history as reported by participants underpinned cohort assignment. V shed 4 bases, J shed 2 bases, and the junction held 4 bases outside the gene matches. Germline CDR1 is SQVTM and CDR2 is ANQGSEA. The CDR3 totals 16 residues. The assay was immunoSEQ multiplex PCR, and TCRdb's table has in-frame clones only and misses some. Among around 290,000 clones, about nine tenths were seen once, and the ten largest hold around 1.1%. The source material was PBMCs or T cells enriched from blood (not recorded which). The chain uses TRBV29-1 and TRBJ2-2; 13 bases are shared with TRBD2. The origin of this receptor is a woman under 40 who had recovered from COVID-19. CDR3 sequence reads: CSVAGLAGLNTGELFF. The DNA for the CDR3 is TGCAGCGTTGCGGGACTAGCGGGGCTAAACACCGGGGAGCTGTTTTTT.